This T cell receptor (beta chain) was sequenced during a study of blood T cell repertoires in COVID-19. Study-level information: COVID-19 samples collected from the United States, Italy and Spain covered acute and convalescent phases. T cells, B-cell-depleted T cells, or PBMCs supplied cDNA or gDNA.

In the authors' workflow: Nucleated cell number was recorded as an estimate derived from reference gene primer amplification. Repertoires were generated with immunoSEQ multiplex PCR, while TCRdb's copy carries only in-frame clones and drops some. The DNA gave D and trimming, while V, J and clone size come from that table. The table shows 120,000 to 150,000 clones, with around four fifths occurring only once. The receptor was isolated from a woman in her thirties or forties with active or convalescent COVID-19. Sequencing was done on a sample of peripheral blood.

CDR3 region: CASSRNRGRNEQFF. The CDR3 DNA sequence: TGTGCCAGCAGCCGGAACAGGGGGCGGAATGAGCAGTTCTTC. The chain uses TRBV14 and TRBJ2-1; 9 bases map to TRBD1. The trim removed 4 bases at V and 7 bases at J, leaving 5 bases unmatched. The CDR3 spans 14 residues. The germline V gene encodes CDR1 SGHDN and CDR2 FVKESK.